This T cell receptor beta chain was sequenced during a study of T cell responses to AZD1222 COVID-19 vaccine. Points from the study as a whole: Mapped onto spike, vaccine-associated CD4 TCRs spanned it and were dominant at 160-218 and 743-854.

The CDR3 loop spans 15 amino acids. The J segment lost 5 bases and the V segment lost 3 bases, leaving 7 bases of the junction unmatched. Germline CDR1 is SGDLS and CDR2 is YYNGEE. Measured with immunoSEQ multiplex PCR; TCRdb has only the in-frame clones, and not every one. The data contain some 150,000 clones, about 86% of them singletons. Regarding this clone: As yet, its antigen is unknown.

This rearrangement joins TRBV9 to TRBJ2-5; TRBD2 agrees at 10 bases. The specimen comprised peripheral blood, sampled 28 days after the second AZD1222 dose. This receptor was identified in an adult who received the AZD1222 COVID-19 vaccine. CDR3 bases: TGTGCCAGCAGCGCTAGCGGGGGTTTGCGGGAGACCCAGTACTTC. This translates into CASSASGGLRETQYF.